The clone carrying this TCR beta chain showed up just a few times. Its specificity is not known. The sample originates from a study of T cells after yellow fever vaccination. As for the study in general: Each low-cell-number fraction was prepared by means of SMART-Seq v4 Ultra Low Input.

The J segment lost 4 bases and the V segment lost 7 bases, leaving 12 bases of the junction unmatched. Germline V CDR1 and CDR2: MNHEY, SMNVEV (reference sequence). CDR3 length: 15 residues. TCRdb processed the 5' RACE reads anew with MiXCR; each CDR3 protein has one entry. The repertoire consists of about 310,000 distinct CDR3 sequences, with roughly 3.5% occurring once and the leading ten covering around a quarter. The study's findings and limits: CD4 and CD8 compartments shared a small share of clonotypes, likely from convergent recombination.

The clonotype originates from a man younger than 35 who received the YFV17D yellow fever vaccine. The chain combines TRBV27 with TRBJ2-7, with 8 positions matching TRBD2. The material was PBMCs, obtained on the day of the yellow fever booster vaccination. CDR3 coding DNA: TGTGCCAGCACCCCGGGGGGGCGGGGAGCGTACGAGCAGTACTTC. Protein product: CASTPGGRGAYEQYF.